These 22 T cell receptor beta chains originate from one sample sequenced in a study of identical twins. TCRdb independently ran MiXCR on the 5' RACE reads; one entry per CDR3 protein. The sample holds around 470,000 distinct CDR3 sequences, over 12% seen once. These data were also filed under a second study, of yellow fever vaccine responses in identical twins.

The specimen sequenced was CD4+ T cells sorted from blood. The receptors were gathered from a woman aged 18-35 years in good health.

The chain links TRBV27 to TRBJ2-7; D may be TRBD1 or TRBD2 (7 bases each). The CDR3 loop spans 16 amino acids. Germline V lookup: CDR1 MNHEY, CDR2 SMNVEV (reference sequence). V was trimmed by 0 bases and J by 3 bases, leaving 15 bases between them. This CDR3 is CASSLSGRGQVYEQYF. The CDR3 bases are TGTGCCAGCAGTTTATCGGGGAGGGGGCAAGTCTACGAGCAGTACTTC.

The V gene is TRBV11-2, the J gene TRBJ2-3; a possible D gene is TRBD2 (6 bases). V lost 2 bases and J 3 bases, leaving 21 bases between the germline ends. Per germline, CDR1 SGHAT and CDR2 FQNNGV. The CDR3 runs 18 residues. CDR3 DNA: TGTGCCAGCAGCTTACCCCGGGACTCCAAGTCCCCGACAGATACGCAGTATTTT. This encodes CASSLPRDSKSPTDTQYF.

This chain uses TRBV7-9 with TRBJ2-3; 7 bases map to TRBD2. Germline V lookup: CDR1 SEHNR, CDR2 FQNEAQ (reference sequence). V shed 3 bases and J 0 bases; nucleotides not matched to a gene: 6. The CDR3 covers 16 residues. CDR3 loop: CASSFGSGTSTDTQYF. In DNA form, the CDR3 reads TGTGCCAGCAGCTTCGGGAGCGGGACTAGCACAGATACGCAGTATTTT.

The genes are TRBV5-5 and TRBJ2-5; D might be TRBD2 (5 bases). V dropped 0 bases and J dropped 2 bases, with 8 bases sitting between them. The germline V gene has CDR1 SGHKS and CDR2 YYEKEE (reference sequence). CDR3 length: 14 residues. CDR3 in amino acids: CASSLVRTQETQYF. DNA of the CDR3: TGTGCCAGCAGCTTGGTTAGGACTCAAGAGACCCAGTACTTC.

The V gene is TRBV19, the J gene TRBJ2-2; no reliable D call. Germline V CDR1 and CDR2: LNHDA, SQIVND (reference sequence). The V and J ends lost 8 bases and 1 base respectively, with 11 bases between them. This CDR3 contains 14 residues. The CDR3 bases are TGTGCCAGTTCTGACGCCAGGAACACCGGGGAGCTGTTTTTT. Protein product: CASSDARNTGELFF.

This clonotype occurred many times. J is TRBJ2-1 and V is TRBV4-2, with 14 nucleotides matching TRBD2. Germline V gives CDR1 LGHNA, CDR2 YNFKEQ. V trimming: 4 bases; J trimming: 6 bases; junction bases outside the gene matches: 2. The CDR3 totals 15 residues. In DNA, the CDR3 is TGTGCCAGCAGCCCCGGGACTAGCGGGAGCAATGAGCAGTTCTTC. This translates into CASSPGTSGSNEQFF.

V gene TRBV2 combines with J gene TRBJ1-5; a weak D match, TRBD1 (5 bases). Germline values: CDR1 SNHLY, CDR2 FYNNEI. The CDR3 spans 14 residues. V lost 0 bases, J lost 3 bases, and 6 bases lay in between. The CDR3 sequence is CASSEARANQPQHF. Here the CDR3 DNA reads TGTGCCAGCAGTGAAGCCAGGGCCAATCAGCCCCAGCATTTT.

The V call is TRBV20-1, the J call TRBJ2-7; a weak D match, TRBD2 (6 bases). Germline V lookup: CDR1 DFQATT, CDR2 SNEGSKA (reference sequence). CDR3 length: 13 residues. V lost 3 bases, J lost 3 bases, and 12 bases lay in between. CDR3 protein: CSARGEARYEQYF. The DNA of the CDR3 is TGCAGTGCTAGGGGGGAGGCCCGCTACGAGCAGTACTTC.

The chain uses TRBV18 and TRBJ2-5, with TRBD2 matching 8 bases. The CDR3 consists of 15 residues. The V and J ends lost 1 base and 2 bases, in that order; junction bases with no gene match: 3. Germline loops: CDR1 KGHSH, CDR2 LQKENI. The CDR3 region has the DNA TGTGCCAGCTCACCACGGGGACTAGTGCAAGAGACCCAGTACTTC. Protein: CASSPRGLVQETQYF.

This clonotype was seen only a few times. The CDR3 DNA sequence: TGTGCCAGCAGCGTTAATAAACGGGGGAATGAGCAGTTCTTC. It specifies CASSVNKRGNEQFF. The chain combines TRBV7-9 with TRBJ2-1; tentatively, D is TRBD2 (6 bases). There are 14 residues in the CDR3. CDR1 and CDR2 (germline): SEHNR, FQNEAQ (reference sequence). V was trimmed by 5 bases and J by 7 bases, leaving 15 bases between them.

This rearrangement joins TRBV5-1 to TRBJ1-1; 7 nucleotides match TRBD1. The germline CDR1 and CDR2 sequences are SGHRS and YFSETQ. With 2 bases clipped from V and 1 base from J, the junction kept 5 bases outside the gene matches. There are 15 residues in the CDR3. CDR3 nucleotides: TGCGCCAGCAGCTTACCCGGGACAGAGAACACTGAAGCTTTCTTT. It yields the protein CASSLPGTENTEAFF.

The chain carries TRBV28 and TRBJ2-1; a possible D gene is TRBD1 (6 bases). The CDR3 covers 16 residues. Germline V CDR1 and CDR2: MDHEN, SYDVKM. V lost 2 bases to trimming and J lost 2 bases, with 13 bases between them. The CDR3, as DNA: TGTGCCAGCAGTTTAATGTGGGGACAAACCTACAATGAGCAGTTCTTC. Encoded protein: CASSLMWGQTYNEQFF.

This clonotype was picked up a small number of times. The chain has TRBV5-1 and TRBJ2-7; D uncertain. The CDR3 consists of 15 residues. The ends were cut back, 4 bases at V and 2 bases at J, with 16 bases in the middle. CDR1 and CDR2 (germline): SGHRS, YFSETQ. The CDR3, as DNA: TGCGCCAGCAGCCTAGACCCGGCGCAGCCCTACGAGCAGTACTTC. It codes for CASSLDPAQPYEQYF.

This clonotype was recorded a few times. The chain joins TRBV20-1 to TRBJ2-1, with D possibly being TRBD2 (6 bases). The CDR3 totals 15 residues. With 5 bases removed from V and 5 bases from J, the gap between germline ends came to 19 bases. Germline V lookup: CDR1 DFQATT, CDR2 SNEGSKA (reference sequence). This chain's CDR3 is CSALPRGGANNEQFF. As DNA, the CDR3 is TGCAGTGCTCTCCCCCGTGGCGGGGCTAACAATGAGCAGTTCTTC.

In this sample, this clonotype turned up a few times. V gene TRBV12-3 or TRBV12-4 combines with J gene TRBJ2-5; 13 bases line up with TRBD2. CDR3 length: 16 residues. The trim removed 5 bases at V and 6 bases at J, leaving 9 bases unmatched. The CDR3, as DNA: TGTGCCAGCAGTCTCTGGACTAGCGGGAGTAGGAAGACCCAGTACTTC. It codes for CASSLWTSGSRKTQYF.

This clonotype was seen repeatedly, ten times or more. The chain combines TRBV12-3 or TRBV12-4 with TRBJ2-7; D perhaps matches TRBD2 (6 bases). The ends were cut back, 1 base at V and 1 base at J, with 14 bases in the middle. The CDR3 consists of 16 residues. The CDR3 spells CASSLGSAGLSYEQYF. The CDR3, as DNA: TGTGCCAGCAGTTTAGGGTCTGCGGGGTTGTCCTACGAGCAGTACTTC.

Many counts were recorded for this clonotype. The chain couples TRBV12-3 or TRBV12-4 to TRBJ2-1; 8 nucleotides align to TRBD2. The CDR3 spans 13 residues. V dropped 8 bases and J dropped 9; count of bases not matched to a gene: 9. In nucleotides, the CDR3 is TGTGCCAGCTCGGGGGGGCCGAGGGGTGAGCAGTTCTTC. Its translation is CASSGGPRGEQFF.

This clonotype was seen a handful of times. The CDR3 DNA is TGCGCCAGCAGCACCGGACAGGGGGAGCAGTACTTC. Its translation: CASSTGQGEQYF. This sequence joins TRBV5-1 and TRBJ2-7, with 9 positions matching TRBD1. The CDR3 length is 12 residues. With 4 bases clipped from V and 7 bases from J, the junction kept 3 bases outside the gene matches. CDR1 is SGHRS, CDR2 YFSETQ, per germline.

This clonotype was observed at least ten times. This chain links TRBV7-2 with TRBJ1-5; no clear D. The germline V and J ends were trimmed by 2 bases and 2 bases, with 4 bases remaining between them. The CDR3 is 13 amino acids. Germline V CDR1 and CDR2: SGHTA, FQGNSA. CDR3: CASSLRGNQPQHF. In DNA, the CDR3 is TGTGCCAGCAGCTTAAGAGGCAATCAGCCCCAGCATTTT.

The J gene is TRBJ2-5, the V gene TRBV10-3, with TRBD1 identical over 7 bases. The CDR3 covers 13 residues. Germline lookup yields CDR1 ENHRY and CDR2 SYGVKD. J lost 3 bases, V lost 6 bases, and 4 bases had no gene match. CDR3 in DNA: TGTGCCATCAGAGGGACAGATAAAGAGACCCAGTACTTC. Protein: CAIRGTDKETQYF.

This clonotype was counted many times. The chain couples TRBV24-1 to TRBJ2-1; 11 bases map to TRBD2. J gave up 3 bases and V 4 bases, and 10 bases lay outside the gene matches. Germline lookup yields CDR1 KGHDR and CDR2 SFDVKD. CDR3 length: 18 residues. CDR3 in amino acids: CATSDRPGTSGIYNEQFF. The CDR3 DNA reads as TGTGCCACCAGTGACCGCCCCGGGACTAGCGGAATCTACAATGAGCAGTTCTTC.

The chain uses TRBV20-1 and TRBJ1-1; D is uncertain. This CDR3 is built from 14 residues. V lost 5 bases, J lost 1 base, and 14 bases lay in between. From germline, CDR1 is DFQATT and CDR2 SNEGSKA (reference sequence). The CDR3 DNA reads as TGCAGTGCTGACCTGAGCGAGGCGAACACTGAAGCTTTCTTT. This encodes CSADLSEANTEAFF.